One sample yielded the 8 T cell receptor beta chains listed below, sequenced in a study of T-cell reconstitution after alpha-beta-depleted transplantation in children. Unique molecular identifiers were used in preparing the TCRbeta library. TCRdb independently ran MiXCR on the PCR reads; one entry per CDR3 protein. The sample has some 450,000 distinct CDR3 sequences; over 40% are singletons. Sequencing used PBMCs, obtained before TCRalphabeta/CD19-depleted stem cell transplant. Every receptor here comes from a girl between 2 and 10 years old with aplastic anemia, due to receive a stem cell transplant.

This clonotype has only a few counts. This chain joins TRBV7-2 and TRBJ2-1; no firm D call. Trimming removed 1 base at V and 8 bases at J, with 12 bases between. This CDR3 region has 14 residues. Germline-derived CDR1 and CDR2 are SGHTA and FQGNSA. CDR3 sequence: CASSLDATVYEQFF. The CDR3 DNA reads TGTGCCAGCAGCTTAGACGCCACGGTGTATGAGCAGTTCTTC.

The CDR3 DNA reads TGTGCCAGCTCGAGAACGGGTCTCTCCTACGAGCAGTACTTC. It is translated as CASSRTGLSYEQYF. V and J are TRBV6-1 and TRBJ2-7; D ambiguous. CDR1 is MNHNS, CDR2 SASEGT, per germline. CDR3 length: 14 amino acids. V lost 8 bases and J lost 0, with 14 bases in between.

This clonotype was counted at least ten times. V and J are TRBV9 and TRBJ2-5, with 9 bases that match TRBD2. Germline V gene lookup returns CDR1 SGDLS and CDR2 YYNGEE. This CDR3 has 15 amino acids. J gave up 7 bases and V 3 bases, and 10 bases lay outside the gene matches. The CDR3, as DNA: TGTGCCAGCAGCGATAGCGGGAGCTCTCGTGGGACCCAGTACTTC. Translation gives CASSDSGSSRGTQYF. Drawing the rest from reference TRBV9 and TRBJ2-5, the complete variable domain is DSGVTQTPKHLITATGQRVTLRCSPRSGDLSVYWYQQSLDQGLQFLIQYYNGEERAKGNILERFSAQQFPDLHSELNLSSLELGDSALYFCASSDSGSSRGTQYFGPGTRLLVL.

This chain joins TRBV28 and TRBJ2-1, with a weak D call TRBD1 (5 bases). Germline V lookup: CDR1 MDHEN, CDR2 SYDVKM. V shed 7 bases and J shed 10 bases, with 14 bases lying between them. The CDR3 totals 12 residues. The CDR3 DNA reads as TGTGCCAGCACAAAGGGGCCACAAGAGCAGTTCTTC. Translating gives CASTKGPQEQFF.

This clonotype was counted between two and nine times. The V call is TRBV28, the J call TRBJ1-5; perhaps TRBD1 as D (6 bases). The ends were cut back, 6 bases at V and 6 bases at J, with 15 bases in the middle. This CDR3 spans 14 amino acids. From germline, CDR1 is MDHEN and CDR2 SYDVKM. CDR3 sequence (DNA): TGTGCCAGCAGCGAATGGGGGGGCACTCAGCCCCAGCATTTT. This sequence encodes CASSEWGGTQPQHF. The variable domain in full, completed from reference TRBV28 and TRBJ1-5, reads DVKVTQSSRYLVKRTGEKVFLECVQDMDHENMFWYRQDPGLGLRLIYFSYDVKMKEKGDIPEGYSVSREKKERFSLILESASTNQTSMYLCASSEWGGTQPQHFGDGTRLSIL.

This clonotype was counted ten times or more. V usage is TRBV5-5 and J usage is TRBJ2-2; D remains ambiguous. Germline V lookup: CDR1 SGHKS, CDR2 YYEKEE (reference sequence). The V gene lost 3 bases and the J gene lost 6 bases, with 3 bases spanning the gap. This CDR3 region has 11 residues. CDR3 sequence reads: CASSWAGELFF. CDR3 sequence (DNA): TGTGCCAGCAGCTGGGCCGGGGAGCTGTTTTTT.

The chain has TRBV28 and TRBJ1-2; 12 positions match TRBD1. This CDR3 comprises 18 residues. Germline V gene sequence: CDR1 MDHEN, CDR2 SYDVKM. V was clipped by 2 bases and J by 8 bases; unmatched bases: 15. CDR3 region: CASSLGGLSGQGAGGYTF. The CDR3 DNA reads TGTGCCAGCAGTTTAGGGGGACTTTCGGGACAGGGGGCTGGGGGCTACACCTTC.

The chain is built from TRBV20-1 and TRBJ2-1; D possibly corresponds to TRBD2 (5 bases). Looked up from germline, CDR1 is DFQATT and CDR2 is SNEGSKA (reference sequence). The CDR3 covers 12 residues. Trimming left V 3 bases short and J 6 bases short, with 9 bases between. CDR3 sequence reads: CSARASFNEQFF. In DNA, the CDR3 is TGCAGTGCTAGGGCTAGCTTCAATGAGCAGTTCTTC.